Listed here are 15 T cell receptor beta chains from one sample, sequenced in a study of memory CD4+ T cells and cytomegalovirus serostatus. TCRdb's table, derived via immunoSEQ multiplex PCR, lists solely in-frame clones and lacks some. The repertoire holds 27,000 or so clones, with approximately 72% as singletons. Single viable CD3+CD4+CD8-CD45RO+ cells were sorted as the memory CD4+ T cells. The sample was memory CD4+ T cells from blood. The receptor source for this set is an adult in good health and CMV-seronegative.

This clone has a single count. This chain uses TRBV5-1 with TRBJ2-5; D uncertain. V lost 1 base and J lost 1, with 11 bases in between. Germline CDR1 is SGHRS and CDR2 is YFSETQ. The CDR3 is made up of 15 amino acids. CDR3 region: CASSLLNGPQETQYF. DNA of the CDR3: TGCGCCAGCAGCTTGTTGAACGGCCCCCAAGAGACCCAGTACTTC.

The CDR3, as DNA: TGTGCCAGCAGCTTAAACGCGGGGGGGCTTTCCGGGGAGCTGTTTTTT. The encoded protein is CASSLNAGGLSGELFF. This chain links TRBV7-3 with TRBJ2-2, with TRBD2 matching over 9 bases. The CDR3 runs 16 residues. J was trimmed by 6 bases and V by 1 base; bases with no gene match: 6. Germline CDR1 and CDR2: SGHTA and FQGTGA.

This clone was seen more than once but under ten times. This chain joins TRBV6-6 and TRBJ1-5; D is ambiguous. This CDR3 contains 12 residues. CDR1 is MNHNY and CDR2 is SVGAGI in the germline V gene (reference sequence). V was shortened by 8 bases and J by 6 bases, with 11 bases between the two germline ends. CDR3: CASGFNPQPQHF. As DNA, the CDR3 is TGTGCCAGCGGATTTAATCCTCAGCCCCAGCATTTT.

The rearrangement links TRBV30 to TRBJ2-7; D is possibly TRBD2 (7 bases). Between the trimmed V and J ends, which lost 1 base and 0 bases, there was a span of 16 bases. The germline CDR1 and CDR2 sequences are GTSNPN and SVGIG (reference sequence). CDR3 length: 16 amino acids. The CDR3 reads CAWSAISRGASYEQYF. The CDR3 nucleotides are TGTGCCTGGAGTGCAATCTCCCGGGGGGCCTCCTACGAGCAGTACTTC. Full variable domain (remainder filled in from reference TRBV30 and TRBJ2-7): SQTIHQWPATLVQPVGSPLSLECTVEGTSNPNLYWYRQAAGRGLQLLFYSVGIGQISSEVPQNLSASRPQDRQFILSSKKLLLSDSGFYLCAWSAISRGASYEQYFGPGTRLTVT.

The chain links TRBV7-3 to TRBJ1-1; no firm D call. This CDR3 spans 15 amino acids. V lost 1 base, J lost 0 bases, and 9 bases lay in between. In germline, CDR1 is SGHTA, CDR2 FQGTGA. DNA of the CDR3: TGTGCCAGCAGCTTAAATGGACCTATGAACACTGAAGCTTTCTTT. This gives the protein CASSLNGPMNTEAFF.

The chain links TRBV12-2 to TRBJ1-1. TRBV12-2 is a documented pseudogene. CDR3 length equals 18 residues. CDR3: CASRSGGWERVMNTEAFF. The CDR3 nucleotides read TGTGCAAGTCGCTCGGGTGGGTGGGAGAGGGTCATGAACACTGAAGCTTTCTTT.

In nucleotides, the CDR3 is TGTGCCTTACAGGGGGGAGGAGGAAAGAATCAGCCCCAGCATTTT. Protein sequence: CALQGGGGKNQPQHF. The chain carries TRBV30 and TRBJ1-5, with 8 bases lining up with TRBD1. The length of the CDR3 is 15 residues. Germline V gene lookup returns CDR1 GTSNPN and CDR2 SVGIG (reference sequence). The ends lost 7 bases at V and 4 bases at J; junction bases unmatched: 12.

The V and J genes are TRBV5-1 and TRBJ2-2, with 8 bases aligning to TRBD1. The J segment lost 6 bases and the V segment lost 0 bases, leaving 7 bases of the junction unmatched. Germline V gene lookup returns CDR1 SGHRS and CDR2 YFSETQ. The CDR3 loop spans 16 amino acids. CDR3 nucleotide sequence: TGCGCCAGCAGCTTGGGGACAGGGCTAATGGCCGGGGAGCTGTTTTTT. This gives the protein CASSLGTGLMAGELFF.

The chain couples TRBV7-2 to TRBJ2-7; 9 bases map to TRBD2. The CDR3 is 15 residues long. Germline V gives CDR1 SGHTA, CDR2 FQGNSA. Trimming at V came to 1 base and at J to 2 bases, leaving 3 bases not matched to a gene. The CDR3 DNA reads TGTGCCAGCAGCTTAGATGCGGGGGGGCCCTACGAGCAGTACTTC. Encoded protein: CASSLDAGGPYEQYF.

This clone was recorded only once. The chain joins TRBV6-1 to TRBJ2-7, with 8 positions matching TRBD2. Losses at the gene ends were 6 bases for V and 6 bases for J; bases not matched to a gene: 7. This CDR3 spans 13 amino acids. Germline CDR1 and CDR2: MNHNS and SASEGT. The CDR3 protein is CASRERGGFEQYF. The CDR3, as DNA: TGTGCCAGCAGGGAACGCGGGGGGTTCGAGCAGTACTTC.

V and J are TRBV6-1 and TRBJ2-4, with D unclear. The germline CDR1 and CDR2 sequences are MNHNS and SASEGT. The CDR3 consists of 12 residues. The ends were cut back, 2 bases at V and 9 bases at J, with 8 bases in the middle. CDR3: CASSERLGIQYF. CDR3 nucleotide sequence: TGTGCCAGCAGTGAACGATTAGGCATTCAGTACTTC.

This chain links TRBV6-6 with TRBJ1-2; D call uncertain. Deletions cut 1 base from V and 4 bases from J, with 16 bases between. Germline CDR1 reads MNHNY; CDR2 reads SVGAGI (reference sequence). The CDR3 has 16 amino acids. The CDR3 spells CASSYYLSGFGYGYTF. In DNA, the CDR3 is TGTGCCAGCAGTTACTACCTCTCCGGGTTCGGCTATGGCTACACCTTC.

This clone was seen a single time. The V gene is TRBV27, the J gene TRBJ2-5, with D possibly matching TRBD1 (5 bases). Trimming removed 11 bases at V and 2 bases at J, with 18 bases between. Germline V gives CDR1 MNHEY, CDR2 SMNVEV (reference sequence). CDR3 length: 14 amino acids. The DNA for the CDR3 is TGTGCCGCAGGGCCGGCAGGACGTCAAGAGACCCAGTACTTC. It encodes CAAGPAGRQETQYF.

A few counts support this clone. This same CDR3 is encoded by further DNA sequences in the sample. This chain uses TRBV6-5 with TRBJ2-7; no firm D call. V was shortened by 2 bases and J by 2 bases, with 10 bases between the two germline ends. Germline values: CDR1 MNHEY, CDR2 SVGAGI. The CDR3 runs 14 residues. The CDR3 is CASSYGPGPYEQYF. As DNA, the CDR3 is TGTGCCAGCAGTTACGGCCCAGGACCCTACGAGCAGTACTTC.

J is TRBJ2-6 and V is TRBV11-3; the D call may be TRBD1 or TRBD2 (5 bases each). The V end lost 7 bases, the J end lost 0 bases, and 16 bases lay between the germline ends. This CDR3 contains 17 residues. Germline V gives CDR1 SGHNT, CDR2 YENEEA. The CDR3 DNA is TGTGCCAGCACCAATAGGGACCGGGGCTCTGGGGCCAACGTCCTGACTTTC. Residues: CASTNRDRGSGANVLTF.